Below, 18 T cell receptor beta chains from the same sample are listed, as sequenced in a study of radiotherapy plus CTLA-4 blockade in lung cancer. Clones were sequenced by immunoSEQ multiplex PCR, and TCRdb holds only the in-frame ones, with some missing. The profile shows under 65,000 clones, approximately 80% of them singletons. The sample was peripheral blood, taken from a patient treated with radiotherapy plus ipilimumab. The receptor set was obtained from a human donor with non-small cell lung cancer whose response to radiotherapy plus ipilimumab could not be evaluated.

The CDR3 loop is CASSLGVLADTDTQYF. The CDR3 coding sequence is TGTGCCAGCAGCTTAGGGGTACTAGCGGACACAGATACGCAGTATTTT. This chain links TRBV7-8 with TRBJ2-3; the match to TRBD2 covers 8 bases. The ends lost 1 base at V and 2 bases at J; junction bases unmatched: 5. The germline V gene has CDR1 SGHVS and CDR2 FQNEAQ. The CDR3 sequence is 16 residues long.

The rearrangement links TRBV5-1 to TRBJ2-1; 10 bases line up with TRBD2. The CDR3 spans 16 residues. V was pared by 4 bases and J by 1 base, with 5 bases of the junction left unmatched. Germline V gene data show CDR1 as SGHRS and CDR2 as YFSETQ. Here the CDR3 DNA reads TGCGCCAGCAGCCCGGAAGCGGGAGGGTCCTACAATGAGCAGTTCTTC. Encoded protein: CASSPEAGGSYNEQFF.

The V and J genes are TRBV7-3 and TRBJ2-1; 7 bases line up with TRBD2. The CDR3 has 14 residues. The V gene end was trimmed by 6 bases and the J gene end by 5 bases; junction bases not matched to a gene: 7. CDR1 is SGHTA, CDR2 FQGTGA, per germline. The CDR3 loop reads CASSMGRGNNEQFF. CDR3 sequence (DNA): TGTGCCAGCAGTATGGGGCGGGGGAACAATGAGCAGTTCTTC.

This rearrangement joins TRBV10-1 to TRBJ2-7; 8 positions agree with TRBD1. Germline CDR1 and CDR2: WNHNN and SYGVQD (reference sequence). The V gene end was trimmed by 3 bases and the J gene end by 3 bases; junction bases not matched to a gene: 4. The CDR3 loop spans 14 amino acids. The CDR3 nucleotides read TGCGCCAGCAGTGAAAAGACAGGGGTCTACGAGCAGTACTTC. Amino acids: CASSEKTGVYEQYF.

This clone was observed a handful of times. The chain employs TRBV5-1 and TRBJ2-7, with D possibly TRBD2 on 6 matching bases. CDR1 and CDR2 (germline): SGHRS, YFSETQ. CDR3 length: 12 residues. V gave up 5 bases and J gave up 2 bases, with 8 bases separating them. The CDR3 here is CASRRGTYEQYF. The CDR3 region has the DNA TGCGCCAGCAGGCGGGGTACCTACGAGCAGTACTTC.

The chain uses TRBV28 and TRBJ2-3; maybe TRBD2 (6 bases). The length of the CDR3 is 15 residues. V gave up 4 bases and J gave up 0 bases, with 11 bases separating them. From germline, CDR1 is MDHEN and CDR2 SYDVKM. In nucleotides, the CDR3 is TGTGCCAGCAGTTGGGGGGAGGCTAGCACAGATACGCAGTATTTT. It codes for CASSWGEASTDTQYF. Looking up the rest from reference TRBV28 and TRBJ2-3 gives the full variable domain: DVKVTQSSRYLVKRTGEKVFLECVQDMDHENMFWYRQDPGLGLRLIYFSYDVKMKEKGDIPEGYSVSREKKERFSLILESASTNQTSMYLCASSWGEASTDTQYFGPGTRLTVL.

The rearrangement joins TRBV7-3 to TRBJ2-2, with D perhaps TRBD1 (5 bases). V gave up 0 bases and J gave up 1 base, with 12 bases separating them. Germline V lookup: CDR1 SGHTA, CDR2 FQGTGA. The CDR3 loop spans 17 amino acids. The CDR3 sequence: CASSLTVAGMNTGELFF. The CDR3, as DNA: TGTGCCAGCAGCTTAACGGTGGCAGGGATGAACACCGGGGAGCTGTTTTTT.

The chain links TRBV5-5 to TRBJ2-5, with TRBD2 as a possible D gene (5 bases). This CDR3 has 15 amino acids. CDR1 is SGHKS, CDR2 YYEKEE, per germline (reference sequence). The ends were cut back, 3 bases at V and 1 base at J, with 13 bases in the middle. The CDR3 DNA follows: TGTGCCAGCAGCTCGGTAGGTGGAGGCCAAGAGACCCAGTACTTC. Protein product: CASSSVGGGQETQYF.

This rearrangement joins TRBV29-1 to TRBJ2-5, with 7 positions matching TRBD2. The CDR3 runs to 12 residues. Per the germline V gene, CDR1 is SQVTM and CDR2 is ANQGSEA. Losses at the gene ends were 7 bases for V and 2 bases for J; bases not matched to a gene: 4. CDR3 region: CSAWTSQETQYF. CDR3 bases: TGCAGCGCTTGGACTAGTCAAGAGACCCAGTACTTC.

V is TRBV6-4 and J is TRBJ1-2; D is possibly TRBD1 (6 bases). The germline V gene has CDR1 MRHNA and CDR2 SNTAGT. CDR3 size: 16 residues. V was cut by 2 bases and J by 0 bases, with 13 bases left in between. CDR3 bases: TGTGCCAGCAGTGACGGCACAGGGACGGCTAACTATGGCTACACCTTC. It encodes CASSDGTGTANYGYTF.

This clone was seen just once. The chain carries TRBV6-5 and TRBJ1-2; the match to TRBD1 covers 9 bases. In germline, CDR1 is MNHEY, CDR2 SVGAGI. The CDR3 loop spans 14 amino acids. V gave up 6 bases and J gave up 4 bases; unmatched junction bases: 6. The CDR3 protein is CASSSGTGLYGYTF. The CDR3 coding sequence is TGTGCCAGCAGCTCAGGGACAGGGCTCTATGGCTACACCTTC.

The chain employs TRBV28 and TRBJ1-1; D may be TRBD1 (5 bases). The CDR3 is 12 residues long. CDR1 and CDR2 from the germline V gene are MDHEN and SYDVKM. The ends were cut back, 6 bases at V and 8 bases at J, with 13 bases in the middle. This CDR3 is CASRPPSGEAFF. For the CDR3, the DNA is TGTGCCAGCAGACCACCCTCAGGGGAAGCTTTCTTT.

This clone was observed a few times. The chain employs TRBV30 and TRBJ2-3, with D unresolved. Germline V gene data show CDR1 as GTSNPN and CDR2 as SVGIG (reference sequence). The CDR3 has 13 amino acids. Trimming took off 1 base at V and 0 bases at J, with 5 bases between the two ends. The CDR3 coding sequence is TGTGCCTGGAGTGGCGGAAGCACAGATACGCAGTATTTT. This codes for CAWSGGSTDTQYF.

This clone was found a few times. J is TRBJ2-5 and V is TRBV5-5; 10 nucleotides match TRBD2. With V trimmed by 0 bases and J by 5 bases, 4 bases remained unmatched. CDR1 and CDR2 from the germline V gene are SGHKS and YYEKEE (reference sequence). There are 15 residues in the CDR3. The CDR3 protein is CASSLAAGGWETQYF. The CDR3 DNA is TGTGCCAGCAGCTTGGCAGCGGGGGGGTGGGAGACCCAGTACTTC.

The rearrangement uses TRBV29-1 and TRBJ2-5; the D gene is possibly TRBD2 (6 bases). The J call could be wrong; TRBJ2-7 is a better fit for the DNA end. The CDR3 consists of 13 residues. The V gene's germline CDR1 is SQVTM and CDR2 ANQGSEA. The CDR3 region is CSVAMRAGYEQYF. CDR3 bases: TGCAGCGTCGCCATGAGGGCGGGGTACGAGCAGTACTTC.

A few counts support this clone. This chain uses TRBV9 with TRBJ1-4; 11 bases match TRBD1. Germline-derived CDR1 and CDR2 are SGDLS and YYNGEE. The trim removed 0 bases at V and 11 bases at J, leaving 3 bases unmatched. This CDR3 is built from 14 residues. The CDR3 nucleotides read TGTGCCAGCAGCGTAGGGACAGGGGGCAGGAAACTGTTTTTT. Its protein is CASSVGTGGRKLFF.

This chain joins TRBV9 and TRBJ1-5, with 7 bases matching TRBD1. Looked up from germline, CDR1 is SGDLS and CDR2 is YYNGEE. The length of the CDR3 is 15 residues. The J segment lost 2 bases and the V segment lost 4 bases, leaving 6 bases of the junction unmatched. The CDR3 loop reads CASSSTGAGNQPQHF. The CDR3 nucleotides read TGTGCCAGCAGCTCTACAGGGGCGGGCAATCAGCCCCAGCATTTT.

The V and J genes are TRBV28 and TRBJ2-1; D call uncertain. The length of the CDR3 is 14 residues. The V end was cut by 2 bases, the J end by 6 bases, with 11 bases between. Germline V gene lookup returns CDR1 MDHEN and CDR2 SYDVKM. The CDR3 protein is CASSLISRRNEQFF. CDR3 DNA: TGTGCCAGCAGTTTAATCAGTCGTCGCAATGAGCAGTTCTTC.